This TCR beta chain was identified in a study of sequential checkpoint blockade in melanoma. Stated treatment: randomized to nivolumab then ipilimumab (arm A) or the reverse (arm B). Patients had received no earlier DNA-damaging chemotherapy. This CDR3 is 16 amino acids long. Germline lookup yields CDR1 SGHDT and CDR2 YYEEEE. Trimming removed 4 bases from V and 1 base from J; junction bases left unmatched: 8. The data were produced by immunoSEQ multiplex PCR, yet TCRdb's version contains in-frame clones alone and is incomplete. The sample lists approximately 14,000 clones, around 73% occurring once. The input for sequencing was CD8+ T cells sorted from blood (inferred from file names), taken from a patient given nivolumab and ipilimumab in sequence. The chain links TRBV5-6 to TRBJ2-3; 8 nucleotides line up with TRBD2. The sequence was obtained from a human donor with melanoma. CDR3 amino acids: CASSPPLRGGTDTQYF. The CDR3 coding sequence is TGTGCCAGCAGCCCCCCTTTGCGGGGGGGCACAGATACGCAGTATTTT.